Presented here are 6 T cell receptor beta chains from one specimen sequenced in a study of blood T cell repertoires in COVID-19 (dated by TCRdb to 2018 to 2020). The library was produced with the immunoSEQ multiplex PCR assay. The source is immuneACCESS, and TCRdb retained only in-frame sequences with V and J called. Part of the clones is not carried over; for the studies checked, unresolved V genes explain less than half of this, and the remainder is unexplained. This sample is represented by under 95,000 clones; 65% to 85% of them were singletons. Approximately 10% of the sample is in the top ten clones. The sample comprised peripheral blood. The receptors come from a man in his 70s with acute or convalescent COVID-19.

This chain links TRBV27 with TRBJ2-7; TRBD1 aligns across 9 bases. Germline V gives CDR1 MNHEY, CDR2 SMNVEV (reference sequence). This CDR3 is 22 amino acids long. V lost 3 bases and J lost 1; bases outside the gene matches: 25. This CDR3 reads CASSFKRNFRAGTGTPSYEQYF. CDR3 nucleotide sequence: TGTGCCAGCAGTTTTAAGCGGAACTTTAGGGCCGGGACAGGGACGCCGTCCTACGAGCAGTACTTC.

This clone turned up a few times. The gene calls are TRBV10-1 and TRBJ2-3; D is perhaps TRBD1 (6 bases). Germline V gives CDR1 WNHNN, CDR2 SYGVQD (reference sequence). This CDR3 contains 15 residues. The V end lost 5 bases, the J end lost 0 bases, and 12 bases lay between the germline ends. The CDR3 region has the DNA TGCGCCAGCAGTCCAGGACAGTATAGCACAGATACGCAGTATTTT. It translates to CASSPGQYSTDTQYF.

This clone is a singleton in its sample. The chain joins TRBV19 to TRBJ1-1; no reliable D call. Trimming pared 7 bases from V and 0 bases from J, leaving 12 bases between. The CDR3 extends over 14 amino acids. Germline assignment: CDR1 LNHDA and CDR2 SQIVND (reference sequence). The CDR3 nucleotides are TGTGCCAGTAATCACCGGGATTTGAACACTGAAGCTTTCTTT. It specifies CASNHRDLNTEAFF.

CDR3 DNA: TGTGCCAGCAGCTTGCGGGACAGGGGGTACACCGGGGAGCTGTTTTTT. Translation: CASSLRDRGYTGELFF. The chain couples TRBV5-6 to TRBJ2-2; 11 bases fit TRBD1. Trimming cost V 1 base and J 3 bases; bases outside gene matches: 2. In germline, CDR1 is SGHDT, CDR2 YYEEEE. CDR3 length equals 16 residues.

The J gene is TRBJ2-1, the V gene TRBV7-9, with 7 bases identical to TRBD2. CDR3 size: 15 residues. V trimming: 5 bases; J trimming: 0 bases; junction bases outside the gene matches: 4. Germline assignment: CDR1 SEHNR and CDR2 FQNEAQ (reference sequence). The CDR3 nucleotides read TGTGCCAGCAGCCGCAGGGAGGGCTCCTACAATGAGCAGTTCTTC. This sequence encodes CASSRREGSYNEQFF.

CDR3 bases: TGTGCCAGTAATTGGGGGCGAGGCACAGATACGCAGTATTTT. Amino acid sequence: CASNWGRGTDTQYF. This chain links TRBV19 with TRBJ2-3; tentatively, D is TRBD1 (6 bases). CDR1 and CDR2 from the germline V gene are LNHDA and SQIVND (reference sequence). With 7 bases removed from V and 1 base from J, the gap between germline ends came to 12 bases. This CDR3 has 14 residues.